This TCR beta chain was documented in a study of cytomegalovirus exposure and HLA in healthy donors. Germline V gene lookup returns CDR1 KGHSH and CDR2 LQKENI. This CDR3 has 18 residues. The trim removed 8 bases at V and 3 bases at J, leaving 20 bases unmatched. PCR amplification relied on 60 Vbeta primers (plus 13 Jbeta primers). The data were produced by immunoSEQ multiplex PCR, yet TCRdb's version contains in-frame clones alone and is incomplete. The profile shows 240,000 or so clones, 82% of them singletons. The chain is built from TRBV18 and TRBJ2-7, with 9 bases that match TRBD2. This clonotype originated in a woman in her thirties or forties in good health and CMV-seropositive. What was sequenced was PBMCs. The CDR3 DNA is TGTGCCAGCCGTGGGGGGTCCTCTAGCGGGAAGAGTGTCTACGAGCAGTACTTC. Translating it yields CASRGGSSSGKSVYEQYF.